Detailed here is one TCR beta chain. CDR1 and CDR2 (germline): SNHLY, FYNNEI. J lost 6 bases, V lost 2 bases, and 7 bases had no gene match. This CDR3 is 15 amino acids long. Per the study methods: By means of reference gene primer amplification, nucleated cell counts were estimated. This table comes from immunoSEQ multiplex PCR, and its TCRdb copy is limited to in-frame clones, with some not included. Clone size and V and J calls were adopted from that table, with D and trimming inferred from the DNA. The table has over 85,000 clones, approximately 85% seen once; the top ten hold around 12%. The sample is drawn from a study of blood T cell repertoires in COVID-19. Study overall: Spain, Italy and the United States supplied samples that represented acute and convalescent COVID-19. In each case, the material was cDNA or gDNA derived from T cells, B-cell-depleted T cells, or PBMCs.

The sequence derives from a human donor in a cohort sampled during active COVID-19. V is TRBV2 and J is TRBJ2-7; 10 bases are shared with TRBD2. Source material: peripheral blood. The CDR3 loop is CASSEYLAGEGEQYF. Written as DNA, the CDR3 is TGTGCCAGCAGTGAATATCTAGCGGGAGAAGGCGAGCAGTACTTC. Full variable domain (missing parts from reference TRBV2 and TRBJ2-7): EPEVTQTPSHQVTQMGQEVILRCVPISNHLYFYWYRQILGQKVEFLVSFYNNEISEKSEIFDDQFSVERPDGSNFTLKIRSTKLEDSAMYFCASSEYLAGEGEQYFGPGTRLTVT.